The rows below give T cell receptor beta chains drawn from one sample of a study of blood T cell repertoires in COVID-19. TCRdb's table, derived via immunoSEQ multiplex PCR, lists solely in-frame clones and lacks some. The sample carries 350,000 or so clones, around 90% recorded once. What was sequenced was peripheral blood. The source of these receptors is a man between 18 and 35 years old with active or convalescent COVID-19. Each CDR3 is given with its conserved first and last residue. A D gene is named only where the DNA matches it firmly. Size is omitted from some rows. Given values are once, few, many or a class for expanded clones.

clone_size	d_call	j_call	v_call	cdr3_nt	cdr3_aa
few	-	TRBJ2-1	TRBV6-4	TGTGCCAGCAGTGACAGGGGAATGGGGTATGATGAGCAGTTCTTC	CASSDRGMGYDEQFF
-	-	TRBJ1-1	TRBV19	TGTGCCAGTAAGTCCGGCAGGGAAGAAACTGAAGCTTTCTTT	CASKSGREETEAFF
few	-	TRBJ1-5	TRBV14	TGTGCCAGCAGCCACAGAGGAAACAATCAGCCCCAGCATTTT	CASSHRGNNQPQHF
-	-	TRBJ1-2	TRBV2	TGTGCCAGCACCTCTGGTTTTAAGACAAGAGTTAACTATGGCTACACCTTC	CASTSGFKTRVNYGYTF
-	TRBD1	TRBJ1-6	TRBV28	TGTGCCAGCACATCCTTGGGACAGGGTAAATCACCCCTCCACTTT	CASTSLGQGKSPLHF
-	TRBD1	TRBJ1-2	TRBV5-8	TGTGCCAGCACCATAGGACAGGGCCCGTTCGGCTACACCTTC	CASTIGQGPFGYTF
few	-	TRBJ2-2	TRBV7-8	TGTGCCAGCAGCTTAGCGGCGGAAACCGGGGAGCTGTTTTTT	CASSLAAETGELFF
-	TRBD2	TRBJ2-1	TRBV5-4	TGTGCCAGCAGCTTCTCGGCTAGCGGGAAGAATGAGCAGTTCTTC	CASSFSASGKNEQFF
-	-	TRBJ1-1	TRBV28	TGTGCCAGCAGTACGCCAGGGGTTCCGAACACTGAAGCTTTCTTT	CASSTPGVPNTEAFF
-	TRBD1	TRBJ1-3	TRBV9	TGTGCCAGCAGCGTAGGGACAGGTGGAAACACCATATATTTT	CASSVGTGGNTIYF
-	-	TRBJ1-2	TRBV27	TGTGCCAGCAGTTTGCGGTCAGACTATGGCTACACCTTC	CASSLRSDYGYTF
-	-	TRBJ1-5	TRBV28	TGTGCCAGCAGTTTCTACGGAGAAGGTGGACAGCCCCAGCATTTT	CASSFYGEGGQPQHF
-	-	TRBJ2-2	TRBV6-2/TRBV6-3	TGTGCCAGCAGTTACTCGAGTGCGTCTAGCTGGGGCGGGGAGCTGTTTTTT	CASSYSSASSWGGELFF
-	-	TRBJ1-4	TRBV14	TGTGCCAGCAGCCAAGGCGGCCTGAATGAAAAACTGTTTTTT	CASSQGGLNEKLFF
-	TRBD2	TRBJ2-1	TRBV18	TGTGCCAGCTCAACCCTAGCGGGAGCCCACAATGAGCAGTTCTTC	CASSTLAGAHNEQFF
-	-	TRBJ2-1	TRBV4-3	TGCGCCAGCAGCCAAGATGCTGGAGGCTCCTACAATGAGCAGTTCTTC	CASSQDAGGSYNEQFF
once	-	TRBJ2-7	TRBV18	TGTGCCAGCTCACCCTTGGACACTAAAAACGAGCAGTACTTC	CASSPLDTKNEQYF
-	TRBD1	TRBJ1-2	TRBV7-4	TGTGCCAGCAGCCTGGACAGGACCGCTAACTATGGCTACACCTTC	CASSLDRTANYGYTF
once	-	TRBJ2-6	TRBV27	TGTGCCAGCAGTTCCAGGGTTTCTGGGGCCAACGTGCTGACTTTC	CASSSRVSGANVLTF
once	TRBD2	TRBJ2-1	TRBV4-1	TGCGCCAGCAGCCAAGGTTTACAGCGGGAACGAACCTACAATGAGCAGTTCTTC	CASSQGLQRERTYNEQFF
-	-	TRBJ2-7	TRBV12-3/TRBV12-4	TGTGCCAGCAGGGCCAGATACTACGAGCAGTACTTC	CASRARYYEQYF
-	-	TRBJ2-2	TRBV7-2	TGTGCCAGCAGCGTATCTTTTACACGGAACACCGGGGAGCTGTTTTTT	CASSVSFTRNTGELFF
-	TRBD1	TRBJ1-2	TRBV28	TGTGCCAGCCGGAAGGTGGCAGGGGGGAACTATGGCTACACCTTC	CASRKVAGGNYGYTF
-	-	TRBJ2-1	TRBV27	TGTGCCAGCAGGCCAGGACTCTACAATGAGCAGTTCTTC	CASRPGLYNEQFF
once	-	TRBJ1-3	TRBV7-9	TGTGCCAGCAGCTTAGGGCAAATCTCTGGAAACACCATATATTTT	CASSLGQISGNTIYF
-	-	TRBJ1-5	TRBV4-1	TGCGCCAGCAGCCAAGTCGGAGGGGCGAGGGATCAGCCCCAGCATTTT	CASSQVGGARDQPQHF
-	-	TRBJ1-6	TRBV15	TGTGCCACCAGCTCTCGTCTGAGCTCCTATAATTCACCCCTCCACTTT	CATSSRLSSYNSPLHF
-	TRBD1	TRBJ2-7	TRBV19	TGTGCCAGTAGTATAGGGGGACAGCCCACCTACGAGCAGTACTTC	CASSIGGQPTYEQYF
few	-	TRBJ2-2	TRBV4-1	TGCGCCAGCAGCCAACCACTATCGCCCGGGGAGCTGTTTTTT	CASSQPLSPGELFF
-	TRBD1	TRBJ1-2	TRBV2	TGTGCCAGCAGTTTTACTCCGACAGGGGGCAGGGGCTACACCTTC	CASSFTPTGGRGYTF
few	-	TRBJ1-6	TRBV18	TGTGCCAGCTCACCCCTCGAGGAGGGACGATCACCCCTCCACTTT	CASSPLEEGRSPLHF
-	-	TRBJ2-7	TRBV4-3	TGCGCCAGCAGCCATCTCGCTCAGGGCACCAACTCCTACGAGCAGTACTTC	CASSHLAQGTNSYEQYF
-	TRBD1	TRBJ2-5	TRBV5-8	TGTGCCAGCACCACCGGGACAGGGGGGACGATTCAAGAGACCCAGTACTTC	CASTTGTGGTIQETQYF
-	TRBD1	TRBJ2-3	TRBV7-3	TGTGCCAGCAGCCCGACAGGGTCCACAGATACGCAGTATTTT	CASSPTGSTDTQYF
once	TRBD1	TRBJ2-1	TRBV5-1	TGCGCCAGCAGCCTACAGACAGGGTTATCCTACAATGAGCAGTTCTTC	CASSLQTGLSYNEQFF
-	-	TRBJ1-3	TRBV9	TGTGCCAGCAGCGTAGCCGACAGGAGCTCTGGAAACACCATATATTTT	CASSVADRSSGNTIYF
-	-	TRBJ2-1	TRBV9	TGTGCCAGCAGCGTAGAGAGGACAGTTTATAACAATGAGCAGTTCTTC	CASSVERTVYNNEQFF
-	-	TRBJ2-1	TRBV6-2/TRBV6-3	TGTGCCAGCAGTCTTTGGGGGGACTCCTACAATGAGCAGTTCTTC	CASSLWGDSYNEQFF
-	-	TRBJ2-7	TRBV4-3	TGCGCCAGCAGCCAAGAGGGCACCCTTTCCGACTACGAGCAGTACTTC	CASSQEGTLSDYEQYF
-	TRBD1	TRBJ2-7	TRBV7-2	TGTGCCAGCAGCTTATACAGGGGCTACGAGCAGTACTTC	CASSLYRGYEQYF
-	-	TRBJ2-3	TRBV6-5	TGTGCCAGCAGGGCCCTAGGTACGCAGTATTTT	CASRALGTQYF
-	-	TRBJ2-7	TRBV7-9	TGTGCCAGCAGCTTAGCCGCCTACGAGCAGTACTTC	CASSLAAYEQYF
-	-	TRBJ2-7	TRBV2	TGTGCCAGCAGTGAACTAGTCCCCTACGAGCAGTACTTC	CASSELVPYEQYF
-	-	TRBJ2-3	TRBV4-1	TGCGCCAGCAGCCAAGACGTTTATACGGGAGCGCAAGATACGCAGTATTTT	CASSQDVYTGAQDTQYF
-	-	TRBJ2-7	TRBV7-2	TGTGCCAGCAGCTTAGTGGCAGGATCACCACAGCCCTACGAGCAGTACTTC	CASSLVAGSPQPYEQYF
-	TRBD1	TRBJ2-5	TRBV18	TGTGCCAGCTCGATCAACAGGGGTTCTCAAGAGACCCAGTACTTC	CASSINRGSQETQYF
-	TRBD2	TRBJ2-3	TRBV4-2	TGTGCCAGCAGCCAACCGAAAGCGGGGATTAGCACAGATACGCAGTATTTT	CASSQPKAGISTDTQYF
-	-	TRBJ2-1	TRBV27	TGTGCCAGCAGGTACCAGGGCGATGAGCAGTTCTTC	CASRYQGDEQFF
few	-	TRBJ2-1	TRBV6-4	TGTGCCAGCAGTGAGTTACCGGGACAAGCAACTAATGAGCAGTTCTTC	CASSELPGQATNEQFF
-	-	TRBJ1-6	TRBV7-2	TGTGCCAGCAGCTTGGCAGGGGTTAATTCACCCCTCCACTTT	CASSLAGVNSPLHF
-	TRBD1	TRBJ2-2	TRBV6-5	TGTGCCAGCAGACGGGACAGGGGGCCCACCGGGGAGCTGTTTTTT	CASRRDRGPTGELFF
once	TRBD1	TRBJ1-2	TRBV19	TGTGCCAGTAATAGGGACAGGGGTAATGGCTACACCTTC	CASNRDRGNGYTF
-	-	TRBJ2-1	TRBV6-2/TRBV6-3	TGTGCCAGCAGTTACGTAGGCAGAGGCAATGAGCAGTTCTTC	CASSYVGRGNEQFF
once	TRBD1	TRBJ2-6	TRBV6-4	TGTGCCAGCAGAGAGGGGGCCGGGGCCAACGTGCTGACTTTC	CASREGAGANVLTF
-	-	TRBJ1-4	TRBV3-1/TRBV3-2	TGTGCCAGCAGCCAAGATCGAGGAACAACTAATGAAAAACTGTTTTTT	CASSQDRGTTNEKLFF